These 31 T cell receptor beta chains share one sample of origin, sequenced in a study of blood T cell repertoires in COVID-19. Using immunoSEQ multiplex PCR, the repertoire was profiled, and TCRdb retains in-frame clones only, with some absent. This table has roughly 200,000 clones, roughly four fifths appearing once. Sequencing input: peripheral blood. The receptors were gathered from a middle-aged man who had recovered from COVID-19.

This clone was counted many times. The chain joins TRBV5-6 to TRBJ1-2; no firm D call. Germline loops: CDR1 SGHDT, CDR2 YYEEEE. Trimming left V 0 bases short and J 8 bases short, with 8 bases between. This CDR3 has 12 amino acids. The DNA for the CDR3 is TGTGCCAGCAGCTTGGATGTCTTGGGCTACACCTTC. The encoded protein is CASSLDVLGYTF.

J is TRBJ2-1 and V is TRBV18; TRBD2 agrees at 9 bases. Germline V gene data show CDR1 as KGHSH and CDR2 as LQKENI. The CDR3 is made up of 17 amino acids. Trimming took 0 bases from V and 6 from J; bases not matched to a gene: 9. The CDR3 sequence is CASSPPGAASGINEQFF. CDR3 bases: TGTGCCAGCTCACCACCCGGCGCGGCTAGCGGGATCAATGAGCAGTTCTTC.

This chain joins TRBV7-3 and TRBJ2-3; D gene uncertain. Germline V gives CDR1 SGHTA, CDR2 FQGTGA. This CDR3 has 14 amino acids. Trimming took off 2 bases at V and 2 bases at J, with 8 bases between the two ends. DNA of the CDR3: TGTGCCAGCAGCTTAGGTGCAGACACAGATACGCAGTATTTT. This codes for CASSLGADTDTQYF.

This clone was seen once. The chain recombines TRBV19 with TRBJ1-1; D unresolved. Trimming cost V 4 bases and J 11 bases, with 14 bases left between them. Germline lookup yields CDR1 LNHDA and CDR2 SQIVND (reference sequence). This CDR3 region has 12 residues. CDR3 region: CASSTPGLFAFF. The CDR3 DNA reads TGTGCCAGTAGTACCCCGGGGTTGTTTGCTTTCTTT. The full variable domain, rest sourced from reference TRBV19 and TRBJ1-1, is DGGITQSPKYLFRKEGQNVTLSCEQNLNHDAMYWYRQDPGQGLRLIYYSQIVNDFQKGDIAEGYSVSREKKESFPLTVTSAQKNPTAFYLCASSTPGLFAFFGQGTRLTVV.

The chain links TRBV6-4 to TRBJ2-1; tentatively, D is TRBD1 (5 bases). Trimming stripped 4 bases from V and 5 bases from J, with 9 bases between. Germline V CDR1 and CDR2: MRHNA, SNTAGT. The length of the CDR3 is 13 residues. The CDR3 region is CASSVDTHNEQFF. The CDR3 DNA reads TGTGCCAGCAGTGTGGACACCCACAATGAGCAGTTCTTC.

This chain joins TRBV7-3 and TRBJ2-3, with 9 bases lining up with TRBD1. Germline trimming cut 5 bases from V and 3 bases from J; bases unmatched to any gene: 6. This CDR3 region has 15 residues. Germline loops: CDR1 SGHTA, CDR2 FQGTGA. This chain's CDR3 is CASSPQGAGTDTQYF. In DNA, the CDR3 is TGTGCCAGCAGCCCACAGGGGGCCGGGACAGATACGCAGTATTTT.

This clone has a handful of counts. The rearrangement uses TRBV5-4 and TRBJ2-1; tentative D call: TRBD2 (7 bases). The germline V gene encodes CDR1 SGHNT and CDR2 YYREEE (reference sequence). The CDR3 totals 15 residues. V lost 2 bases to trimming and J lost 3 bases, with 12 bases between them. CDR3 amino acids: CASSLGGGGYNEQFF. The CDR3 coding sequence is TGTGCCAGCAGCTTAGGGGGAGGGGGCTACAATGAGCAGTTCTTC. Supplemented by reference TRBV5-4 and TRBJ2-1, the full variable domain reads ETGVTQSPTHLIKTRGQQVTLRCSSQSGHNTVSWYQQALGQGPQFIFQYYREEENGRGNFPPRFSGLQFPNYSSELNVNALELDDSALYLCASSLGGGGYNEQFFGPGTRLTVL.

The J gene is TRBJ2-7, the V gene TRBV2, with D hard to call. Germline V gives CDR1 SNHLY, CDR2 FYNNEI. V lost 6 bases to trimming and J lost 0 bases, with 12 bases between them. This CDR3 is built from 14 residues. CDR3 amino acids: CASSRVRSSYEQYF. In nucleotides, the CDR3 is TGTGCCAGCAGCCGGGTTAGAAGCTCCTACGAGCAGTACTTC.

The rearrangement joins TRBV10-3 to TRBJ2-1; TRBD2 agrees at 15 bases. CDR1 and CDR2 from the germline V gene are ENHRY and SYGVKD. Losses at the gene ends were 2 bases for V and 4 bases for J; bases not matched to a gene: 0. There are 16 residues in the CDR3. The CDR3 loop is CAISEGLAGGYNEQFF. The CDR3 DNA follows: TGTGCCATCAGTGAGGGACTAGCGGGAGGGTACAATGAGCAGTTCTTC.

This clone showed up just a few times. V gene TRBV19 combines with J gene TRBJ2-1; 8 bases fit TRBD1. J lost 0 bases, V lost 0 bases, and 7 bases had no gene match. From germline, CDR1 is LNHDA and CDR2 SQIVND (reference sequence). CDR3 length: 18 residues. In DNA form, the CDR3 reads TGTGCCAGTAGTATAGACGGAGCCGGACAGGGCTCCTACAATGAGCAGTTCTTC. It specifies CASSIDGAGQGSYNEQFF.

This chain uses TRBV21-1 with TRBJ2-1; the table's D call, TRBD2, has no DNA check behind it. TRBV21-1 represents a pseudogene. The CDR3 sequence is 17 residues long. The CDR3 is CASSITFGGQSYNEQFF. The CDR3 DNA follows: TGTGCCAGCAGCATAACCTTTGGAGGGCAATCTTACAATGAGCAGTTCTTC.

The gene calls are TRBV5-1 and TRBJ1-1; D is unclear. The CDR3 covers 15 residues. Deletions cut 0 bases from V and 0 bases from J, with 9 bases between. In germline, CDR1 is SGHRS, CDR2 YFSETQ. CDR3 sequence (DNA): TGCGCCAGCAGCTTGGCCGGCGGCTTGAACACTGAAGCTTTCTTT. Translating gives CASSLAGGLNTEAFF.

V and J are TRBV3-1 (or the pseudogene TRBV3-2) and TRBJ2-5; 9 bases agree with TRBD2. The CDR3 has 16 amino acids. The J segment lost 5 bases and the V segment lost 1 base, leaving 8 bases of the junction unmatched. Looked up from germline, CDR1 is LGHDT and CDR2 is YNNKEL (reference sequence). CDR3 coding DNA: TGTGCCAGCAGCCAAGGGGGACTAGCTGGTATTGAGACCCAGTACTTC. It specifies CASSQGGLAGIETQYF.

The CDR3 coding sequence is TGCGCCAGCAGTGAGGGACAGGCTTCCACCGGGGAGCTGTTTTTT. This sequence encodes CASSEGQASTGELFF. The chain employs TRBV10-2 and TRBJ2-2, with TRBD1 identical over 7 bases. V lost 2 bases, J lost 4 bases, and 4 bases stayed unmatched. Per the germline V gene, CDR1 is WSHSY and CDR2 is SAAADI. The CDR3 is 15 amino acids.

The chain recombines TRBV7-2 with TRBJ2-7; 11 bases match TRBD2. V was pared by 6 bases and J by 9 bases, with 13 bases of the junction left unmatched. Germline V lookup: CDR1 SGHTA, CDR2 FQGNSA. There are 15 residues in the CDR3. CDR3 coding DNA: TGTGCCAGCAGGTCTACTAGCGGGAGATTTTCCGGGCAGTACTTC. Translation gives CASRSTSGRFSGQYF.

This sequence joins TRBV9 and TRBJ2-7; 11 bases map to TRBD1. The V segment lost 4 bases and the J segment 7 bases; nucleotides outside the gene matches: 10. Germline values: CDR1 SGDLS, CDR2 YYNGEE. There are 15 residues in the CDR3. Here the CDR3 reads CASSLRTGGSEEQYF. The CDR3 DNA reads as TGTGCCAGCAGCCTCAGGACAGGGGGCTCGGAAGAGCAGTACTTC.

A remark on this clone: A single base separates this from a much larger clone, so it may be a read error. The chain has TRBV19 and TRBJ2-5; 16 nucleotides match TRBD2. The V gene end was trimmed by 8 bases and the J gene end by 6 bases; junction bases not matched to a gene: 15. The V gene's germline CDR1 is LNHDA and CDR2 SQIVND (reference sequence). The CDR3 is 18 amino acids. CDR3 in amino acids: CASSRPGTSGRAGKTQYF. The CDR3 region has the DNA TGTGCCAGTTCTAGACCCGGGACTAGCGGGAGGGCCGGAAAGACCCAGTACTTC.

The CDR3 DNA follows: TGTGCCAGCAGCGTACGGGGACAGTCATCCTCACCCCTCCACTTT. This codes for CASSVRGQSSSPLHF. The chain links TRBV9 to TRBJ1-6; 7 bases are a match to TRBD1. V shed 1 base, J shed 10 bases, and the junction held 8 bases outside the gene matches. The CDR3 covers 15 residues. Germline V gene lookup returns CDR1 SGDLS and CDR2 YYNGEE.

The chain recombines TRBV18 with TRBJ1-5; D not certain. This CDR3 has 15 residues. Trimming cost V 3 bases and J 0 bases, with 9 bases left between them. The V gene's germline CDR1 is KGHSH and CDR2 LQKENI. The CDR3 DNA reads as TGTGCCAGCTCACCTTCGAGTTTTAGCAATCAGCCCCAGCATTTT. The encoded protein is CASSPSSFSNQPQHF.

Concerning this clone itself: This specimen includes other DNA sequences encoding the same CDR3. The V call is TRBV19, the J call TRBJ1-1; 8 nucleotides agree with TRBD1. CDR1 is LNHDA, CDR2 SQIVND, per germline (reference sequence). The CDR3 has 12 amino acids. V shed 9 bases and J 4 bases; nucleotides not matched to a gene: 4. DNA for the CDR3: TGTGCCAGCAGTGACAGGGGCACTGAAGCTTTCTTT. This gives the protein CASSDRGTEAFF.

The CDR3 DNA reads TGTGCCAGTAGTCTACAGTCAGGGACAGGGGTTTACGAGCAGTACTTC. It encodes CASSLQSGTGVYEQYF. This chain connects TRBV19 to TRBJ2-7; 10 nucleotides line up with TRBD1. The CDR3 has 16 residues. Germline V gene sequence: CDR1 LNHDA, CDR2 SQIVND (reference sequence). J gave up 4 bases and V 5 bases, and 11 bases lay outside the gene matches.

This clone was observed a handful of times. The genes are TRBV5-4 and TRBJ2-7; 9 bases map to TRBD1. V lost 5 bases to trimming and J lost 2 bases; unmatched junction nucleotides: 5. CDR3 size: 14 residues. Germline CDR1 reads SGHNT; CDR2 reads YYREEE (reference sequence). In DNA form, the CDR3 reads TGTGCCAGCAGGCGGGGACAGGGTACCTACGAGCAGTACTTC. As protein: CASRRGQGTYEQYF.

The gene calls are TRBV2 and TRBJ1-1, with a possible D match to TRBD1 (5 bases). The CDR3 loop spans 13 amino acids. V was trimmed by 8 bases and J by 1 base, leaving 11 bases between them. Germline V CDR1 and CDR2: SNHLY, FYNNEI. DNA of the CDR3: TGTGCCAGCCGCGGGACGGGGAACACTGAAGCTTTCTTT. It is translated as CASRGTGNTEAFF.

CDR3 coding DNA: TGTGCCAGCAGTGAGATCGGGGGGACGAGAGGGACCCAGTACTTC. Protein product: CASSEIGGTRGTQYF. V usage is TRBV6-1 and J usage is TRBJ2-5; the match to TRBD2 covers 7 bases. The germline CDR1 and CDR2 sequences are MNHNS and SASEGT. V lost 3 bases, J lost 7 bases, and 11 bases stayed unmatched. CDR3 length: 15 residues.

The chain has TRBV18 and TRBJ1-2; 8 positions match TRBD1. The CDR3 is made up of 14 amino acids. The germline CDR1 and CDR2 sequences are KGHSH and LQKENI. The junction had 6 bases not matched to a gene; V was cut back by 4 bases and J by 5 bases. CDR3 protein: CASSQGQESYGYTF. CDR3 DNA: TGTGCCAGCTCACAGGGACAGGAGAGTTATGGCTACACCTTC. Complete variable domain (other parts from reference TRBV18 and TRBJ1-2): NAGVMQNPRHLVRRRGQEARLRCSPMKGHSHVYWYRQLPEEGLKFMVYLQKENIIDESGMPKERFSAEFPKEGPSILRIQQVVRGDSAAYFCASSQGQESYGYTFGSGTRLTVV.

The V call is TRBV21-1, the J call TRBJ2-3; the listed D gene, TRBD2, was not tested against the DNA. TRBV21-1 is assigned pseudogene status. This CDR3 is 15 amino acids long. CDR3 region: CASSKGISATDTQYF. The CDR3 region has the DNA TGTGCCAGCAGCAAAGGTATTAGCGCCACAGATACGCAGTATTTT.

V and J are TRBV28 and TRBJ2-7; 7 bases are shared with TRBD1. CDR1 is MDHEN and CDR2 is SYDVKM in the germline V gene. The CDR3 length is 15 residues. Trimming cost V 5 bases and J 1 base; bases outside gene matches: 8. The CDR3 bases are TGTGCCAGCAGTACCACCGGGACAGCATCCTACGAGCAGTACTTC. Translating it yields CASSTTGTASYEQYF.

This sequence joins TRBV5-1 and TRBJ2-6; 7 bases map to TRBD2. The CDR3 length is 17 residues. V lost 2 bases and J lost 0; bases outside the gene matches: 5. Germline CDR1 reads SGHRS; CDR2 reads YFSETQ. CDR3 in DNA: TGCGCCAGCAGCTTTGGCGGGAGTAACTCTGGGGCCAACGTCCTGACTTTC. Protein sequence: CASSFGGSNSGANVLTF.

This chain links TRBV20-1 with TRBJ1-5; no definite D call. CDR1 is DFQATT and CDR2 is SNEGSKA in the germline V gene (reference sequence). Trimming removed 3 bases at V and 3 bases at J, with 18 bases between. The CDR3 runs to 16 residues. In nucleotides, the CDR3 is TGCAGTGCTAGTAGTATTTTGTGGCAGTTCAATCAGCCCCAGCATTTT. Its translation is CSASSILWQFNQPQHF.

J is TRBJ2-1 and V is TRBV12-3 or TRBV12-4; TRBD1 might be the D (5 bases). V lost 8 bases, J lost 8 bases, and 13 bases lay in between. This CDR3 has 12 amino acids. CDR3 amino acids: CASSFQGDEQFF. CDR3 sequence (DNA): TGTGCCAGCTCCTTTCAAGGGGATGAGCAGTTCTTC.

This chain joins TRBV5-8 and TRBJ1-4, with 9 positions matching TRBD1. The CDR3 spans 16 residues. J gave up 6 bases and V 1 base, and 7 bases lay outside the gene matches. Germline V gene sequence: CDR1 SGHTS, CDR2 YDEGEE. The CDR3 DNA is TGTGCCAGCAGCTTGACAGGGGGCATAGTGGATGAAAAACTGTTTTTT. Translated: CASSLTGGIVDEKLFF. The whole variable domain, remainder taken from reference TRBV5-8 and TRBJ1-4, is EAGVTQSPTHLIKTRGQQATLRCSPISGHTSVYWYQQALGLGLQFLLWYDEGEERNRGNFPPRFSGRQFPNYSSELNVNALELEDSALYLCASSLTGGIVDEKLFFGSGTQLSVL.